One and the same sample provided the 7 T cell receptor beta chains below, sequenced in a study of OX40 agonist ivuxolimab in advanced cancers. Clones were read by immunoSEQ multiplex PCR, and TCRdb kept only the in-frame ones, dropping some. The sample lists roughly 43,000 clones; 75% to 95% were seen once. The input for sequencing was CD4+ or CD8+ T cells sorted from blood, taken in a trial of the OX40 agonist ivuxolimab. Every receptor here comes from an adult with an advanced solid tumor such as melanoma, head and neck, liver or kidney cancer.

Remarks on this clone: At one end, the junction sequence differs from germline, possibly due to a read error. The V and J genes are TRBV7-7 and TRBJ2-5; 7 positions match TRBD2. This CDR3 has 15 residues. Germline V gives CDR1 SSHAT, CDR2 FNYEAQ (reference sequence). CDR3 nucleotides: TGTGCTAGCAGCTTAGAACTAGCGAAACAAGAGACCCAGTACTTC. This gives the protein CASSLELAKQETQYF.

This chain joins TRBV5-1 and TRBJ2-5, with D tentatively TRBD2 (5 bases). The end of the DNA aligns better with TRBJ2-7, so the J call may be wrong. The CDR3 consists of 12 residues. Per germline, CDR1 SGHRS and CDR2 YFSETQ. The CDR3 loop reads CASGVEAYEQYF. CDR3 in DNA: TGCGCCAGCGGGGTGGAGGCCTACGAGCAGTACTTC.

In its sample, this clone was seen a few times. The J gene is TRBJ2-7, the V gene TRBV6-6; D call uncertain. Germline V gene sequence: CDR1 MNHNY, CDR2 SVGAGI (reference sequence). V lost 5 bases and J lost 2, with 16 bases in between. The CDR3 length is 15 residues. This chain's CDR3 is CASSSSWQDPYEQYV. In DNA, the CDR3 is TGTGCCAGCAGTAGTAGCTGGCAGGATCCCTACGAGCAGTACGTC.

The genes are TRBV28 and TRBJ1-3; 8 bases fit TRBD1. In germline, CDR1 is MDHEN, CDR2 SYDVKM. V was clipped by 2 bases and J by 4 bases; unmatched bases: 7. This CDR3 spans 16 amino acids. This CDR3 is CASSLRQGAHGNTIYF. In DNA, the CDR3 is TGTGCCAGCAGTTTAAGGCAGGGGGCGCACGGAAACACCATATATTTT.

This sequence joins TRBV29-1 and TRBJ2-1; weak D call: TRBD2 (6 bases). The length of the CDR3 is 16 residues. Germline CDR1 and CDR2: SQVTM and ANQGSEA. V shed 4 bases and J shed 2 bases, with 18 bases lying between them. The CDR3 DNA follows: TGCAGCGTTGGAGGAGGGTGGGGAGGTACCTACAATGAGCAGTTCTTC. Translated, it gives CSVGGGWGGTYNEQFF.

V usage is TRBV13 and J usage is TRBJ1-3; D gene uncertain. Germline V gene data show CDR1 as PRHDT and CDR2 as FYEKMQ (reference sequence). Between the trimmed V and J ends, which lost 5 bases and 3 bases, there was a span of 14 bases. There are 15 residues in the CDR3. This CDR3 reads CASSLEMRFGNTIYF. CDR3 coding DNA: TGTGCCAGCAGCCTGGAGATGAGATTTGGAAACACCATATATTTT.

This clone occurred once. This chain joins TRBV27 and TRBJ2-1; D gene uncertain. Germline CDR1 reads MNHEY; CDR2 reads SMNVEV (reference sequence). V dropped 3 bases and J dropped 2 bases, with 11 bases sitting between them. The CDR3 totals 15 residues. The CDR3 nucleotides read TGTGCCAGCAGTTTTTTGGGTAACCCCTACAATGAGCAGTTCTTC. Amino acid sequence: CASSFLGNPYNEQFF.